One and the same sample provided the 27 T cell receptor beta chains below, sequenced in a study of T cells after yellow fever vaccination. TCRdb itself ran the 5' RACE reads through MiXCR, one entry per CDR3 protein. Of fewer than 350,000 distinct CDR3 sequences listed, about 3.5% are singletons. The sample consisted of PBMCs, taken on the day of the yellow fever booster vaccination. These receptors were obtained from a man aged 18-30 years who received the YFV17D yellow fever vaccine.

J is TRBJ1-4 and V is TRBV5-1, with TRBD1 matching over 7 bases. V trimming: 2 bases; J trimming: 4 bases; junction bases outside the gene matches: 2. The germline V gene has CDR1 SGHRS and CDR2 YFSETQ. The CDR3 is 14 residues long. The DNA for the CDR3 is TGCGCCAGCAGCTTCGGGACAGATAATGAAAAACTGTTTTTT. Translation: CASSFGTDNEKLFF.

This clonotype was found many times. The genes are TRBV5-5 and TRBJ2-4, with TRBD1 identical over 7 bases. CDR3 length equals 16 residues. After removal of 2 bases from V and 0 bases from J, the junction contained 5 bases not matched to a gene. The V gene's germline CDR1 is SGHKS and CDR2 YYEKEE (reference sequence). The CDR3 spells CASSFRTGLAKNIQYF. DNA for the CDR3: TGTGCCAGCAGCTTCAGGACAGGACTAGCCAAAAACATTCAGTACTTC.

This clonotype was seen ten or more times. The DNA of the CDR3 is TGCGCCAGCAGCCAAGAAAGAGACATTAAGGACGAGCAGTACTTC. Protein product: CASSQERDIKDEQYF. The chain recombines TRBV4-3 with TRBJ2-7; no firm D call. From germline, CDR1 is LGHNA and CDR2 YSLEER. CDR3 size: 15 residues. V was pared by 0 bases and J by 5 bases, with 14 bases between.

This clonotype has a handful of counts. This sequence joins TRBV5-1 and TRBJ2-7; D is uncertain. V dropped 4 bases and J dropped 0 bases, with 14 bases sitting between them. CDR1 and CDR2 (germline): SGHRS, YFSETQ. The CDR3 covers 15 residues. For the CDR3, the DNA is TGCGCCAGCAGCCCTATTGGACCGTCCTCCTACGAGCAGTACTTC. Protein: CASSPIGPSSYEQYF.

CDR3 DNA sequence: TGCGCCAGCAGCTCGGACAGGAATGAAAAACTGTTTTTT. This codes for CASSSDRNEKLFF. V and J are TRBV5-1 and TRBJ1-4, with TRBD1 identical over 7 bases. CDR1 SGHRS and CDR2 YFSETQ come from the germline V gene. This CDR3 has 13 residues. V trimming: 3 bases; J trimming: 5 bases; junction bases outside the gene matches: 1.

This clonotype was found many times. The chain is built from TRBV4-3 and TRBJ1-2; a possible D gene is TRBD1 (6 bases). The CDR3 sequence is 19 residues long. Germline lookup yields CDR1 LGHNA and CDR2 YSLEER. V lost 1 base, J lost 0 bases, and 21 bases lay in between. The CDR3 sequence: CASSQGLGMNRVPNYGYTF. In DNA form, the CDR3 reads TGCGCCAGCAGCCAAGGCCTGGGAATGAACAGGGTTCCTAACTATGGCTACACCTTC.

The CDR3 coding sequence is TGTGCCAGCAGCGGTACAGGGTTTAACGGGGAGCTGTTTTTT. It specifies CASSGTGFNGELFF. The rearrangement links TRBV9 to TRBJ2-2; tentatively, D is TRBD1 (6 bases). Trimming stripped 3 bases from V and 7 bases from J, with 13 bases between. This CDR3 contains 14 residues. Germline V lookup: CDR1 SGDLS, CDR2 YYNGEE.

This clonotype was detected ten times or more. The CDR3, as DNA: TGTGCCAGCTCAGTGAATGGGGAAGAGACCCAGTACTTC. Translation: CASSVNGEETQYF. The chain couples TRBV18 to TRBJ2-5; D gene ambiguous. The CDR3 runs 13 residues. Germline lookup yields CDR1 KGHSH and CDR2 LQKENI. V was clipped by 5 bases and J by 3 bases, with 10 bases between them.

This chain uses TRBV11-2 with TRBJ2-5, with 10 bases lining up with TRBD1. The germline gives CDR1 SGHAT, CDR2 FQNNGV. The CDR3 is 16 amino acids. V was pared by 1 base and J by 7 bases, with 9 bases of the junction left unmatched. CDR3 sequence (DNA): TGTGCCAGCAGCTTAGGGGACAGGGGATGGTTTGGGACCCAGTACTTC. Translating gives CASSLGDRGWFGTQYF.

This clonotype was picked up many times. The CDR3 sequence: CASSLAPTGRAVGELFF. The CDR3 bases are TGCGCCAGCAGCTTGGCCCCGACAGGGCGCGCCGTCGGGGAGCTGTTTTTT. The chain carries TRBV5-1 and TRBJ2-2; 7 bases map to TRBD1. Germline V gene sequence: CDR1 SGHRS, CDR2 YFSETQ. CDR3 length: 17 amino acids. V lost 0 bases, J lost 7 bases, and 12 bases stayed unmatched.

This clonotype has just a few counts. This sequence joins TRBV4-2 and TRBJ2-3; 8 bases are a match to TRBD2. This CDR3 is built from 18 residues. Germline V gene lookup returns CDR1 LGHNA and CDR2 YNFKEQ. After removal of 0 bases from V and 2 bases from J, the junction contained 10 bases not matched to a gene. The CDR3 bases are TGTGCCAGCAGCCAAGATCTGGTGGCGGGGGGATCCACAGATACGCAGTATTTT. Encoded protein: CASSQDLVAGGSTDTQYF.

This chain links TRBV3-1 with TRBJ2-7, with a weak D call TRBD1 (5 bases). The germline gives CDR1 LGHDT, CDR2 YNNKEL (reference sequence). There are 16 residues in the CDR3. V was trimmed by 1 base and J by 3 bases, leaving 16 bases between them. The CDR3 nucleotides are TGTGCCAGCAGCCAAGGTTTCCAGGACATCCACTACGAGCAGTACGTC. As protein: CASSQGFQDIHYEQYV.

The chain couples TRBV11-1 to TRBJ2-7, with D maybe TRBD1 (6 bases). Trimming shortened V by 4 bases and J by 1 base, and 11 bases separated the two germline ends. The CDR3 spans 14 residues. Germline values: CDR1 SGHAT, CDR2 FQDESV (reference sequence). This CDR3 reads CASSSSTGSYEQYV. DNA of the CDR3: TGTGCCAGCAGCTCATCGACAGGATCCTACGAGCAGTACGTC.

The table lists this clonotype with a few counts. This chain joins TRBV4-1 and TRBJ1-1; possible D gene TRBD1, 6 bases. Germline CDR1 and CDR2: MGHRA and YSYEKL. V gave up 0 bases and J gave up 13 bases, with 15 bases separating them. The CDR3 totals 13 residues. The CDR3 loop reads CASSQDKGHRIFF. CDR3 bases: TGCGCCAGCAGCCAAGATAAGGGACACCGGATTTTCTTT.

In its sample, this clonotype was seen a few times. The rearrangement joins TRBV7-2 to TRBJ2-2, with D unclear. Looked up from germline, CDR1 is SGHTA and CDR2 is FQGNSA. This CDR3 has 16 residues. Trimming shortened V by 6 bases and J by 6 bases, and 20 bases separated the two germline ends. CDR3 in amino acids: CASRHNMNRHSGELFF. The DNA for the CDR3 is TGTGCCAGCAGACACAACATGAATCGGCATTCCGGGGAGCTGTTTTTT.

In its sample, this clonotype was seen many times. V is TRBV3-1 and J is TRBJ2-5; D not resolved. Germline V CDR1 and CDR2: LGHDT, YNNKEL (reference sequence). Trimming pared 1 base from V and 2 bases from J, leaving 8 bases between. CDR3 size: 14 residues. Here the CDR3 reads CASSQASRQETQYF. The CDR3 region has the DNA TGTGCCAGCAGCCAAGCCAGTAGACAAGAGACCCAGTACTTC.

The table lists this clonotype with many counts. V gene TRBV20-1 combines with J gene TRBJ1-4; D ambiguous. Germline CDR1 DFQATT, CDR2 SNEGSKA (reference sequence). Trimming removed 0 bases at V and 6 bases at J, with 14 bases between. This CDR3 comprises 15 residues. CDR3 sequence (DNA): TGCAGTGCTAGAGATTTTCTTCCGAGGGATGAAAAACTGTTTTTT. It translates to CSARDFLPRDEKLFF.

This clonotype was counted ten times or more. This chain connects TRBV29-1 to TRBJ1-2, with D tentatively TRBD1 (5 bases). The CDR3 consists of 11 residues. V gave up 1 base and J gave up 11 bases, with 11 bases separating them. The germline V gene has CDR1 SQVTM and CDR2 ANQGSEA. The chain's CDR3 is CSVEAYGGYTF. The CDR3 DNA follows: TGCAGCGTTGAAGCTTACGGGGGTTACACCTTC.

This clonotype was counted between two and nine times. V gene TRBV5-1 combines with J gene TRBJ2-1; tentative D call: TRBD2 (7 bases). V was cut by 2 bases and J by 4 bases, with 16 bases left in between. The CDR3 has 16 residues. The germline V gene encodes CDR1 SGHRS and CDR2 YFSETQ. CDR3 DNA sequence: TGCGCCAGCAGCTTTCTTAGGGGGGGGCCATACAATGAGCAGTTCTTC. Translation: CASSFLRGGPYNEQFF.

The table lists this clonotype with many counts. For the CDR3, the DNA is TGCGCCAGCAGCCAGCAAGGCAGGTCAACCTACGAGCAGTACTTC. It codes for CASSQQGRSTYEQYF. This chain uses TRBV4-3 with TRBJ2-7; D gene ambiguous. The germline V gene encodes CDR1 LGHNA and CDR2 YSLEER. V was shortened by 3 bases and J by 2 bases, with 14 bases between the two germline ends. The CDR3 extends over 15 amino acids.

In this sample, this clonotype turned up many times. This chain connects TRBV6-1 to TRBJ2-7, with 10 bases that match TRBD1. Germline V CDR1 and CDR2: MNHNS, SASEGT. Trimming removed 6 bases from V and 2 bases from J; junction bases left unmatched: 4. The CDR3 extends over 14 amino acids. The DNA for the CDR3 is TGTGCCAGCAGGTCCGGGACAGGGGCCTACGAGCAGTACTTC. Encoded protein: CASRSGTGAYEQYF.

The chain joins TRBV2 to TRBJ2-7; 10 bases fit TRBD2. Germline V gene lookup returns CDR1 SNHLY and CDR2 FYNNEI. The V gene end was trimmed by 8 bases and the J gene end by 2 bases; junction bases not matched to a gene: 6. The CDR3 is made up of 14 amino acids. CDR3 loop: CASRSGGSPYEQYF. DNA of the CDR3: TGTGCCAGCCGTAGCGGGGGGTCCCCCTACGAGCAGTACTTC. Filled out from reference TRBV2 and TRBJ2-7, the complete variable domain reads EPEVTQTPSHQVTQMGQEVILRCVPISNHLYFYWYRQILGQKVEFLVSFYNNEISEKSEIFDDQFSVERPDGSNFTLKIRSTKLEDSAMYFCASRSGGSPYEQYFGPGTRLTVT.

The chain employs TRBV12-3 or TRBV12-4 and TRBJ2-5; D could derive from TRBD1 or TRBD2 (6 bases each). The CDR3 is made up of 16 amino acids. V was cut by 6 bases and J by 7 bases, with 24 bases left in between. In nucleotides, the CDR3 is TGTGCCAGCAGCTCGTTTGGTGGGGATGGGGGGCGGACCCAGTACTTC. Amino acid sequence: CASSSFGGDGGRTQYF.

The chain links TRBV20-1 to TRBJ1-5; D not resolved. Germline V lookup: CDR1 DFQATT, CDR2 SNEGSKA (reference sequence). The CDR3 length is 16 residues. Trimming removed 0 bases at V and 4 bases at J, with 16 bases between. In DNA, the CDR3 is TGCAGTGCTAGAGATCCTCGAGGCAGTGAGAATCAGCCCCAGCATTTT. It encodes CSARDPRGSENQPQHF.

V and J are TRBV7-9 and TRBJ2-2; possibly TRBD1 or TRBD2 for D (7 bases each). The germline V and J ends were trimmed by 5 bases and 6 bases, with 16 bases remaining between them. Germline CDR1 is SEHNR and CDR2 is FQNEAQ (reference sequence). The CDR3 totals 15 residues. This CDR3 is CASSPPGGAAGELFF. In DNA, the CDR3 is TGTGCCAGCAGCCCTCCAGGGGGGGCGGCCGGGGAGCTGTTTTTT.

This clonotype was found many times. This rearrangement joins TRBV7-3 to TRBJ2-3, with D possibly TRBD1 on 5 matching bases. Deletions cut 5 bases from V and 2 bases from J, with 14 bases between. The CDR3 is 15 amino acids. CDR1 is SGHTA, CDR2 FQGTGA, per germline. The CDR3 DNA reads TGTGCCAGCAGCCCCTGGGGCCCTGCCACAGATACGCAGTATTTT. Amino acids: CASSPWGPATDTQYF.

This clonotype has ten or more counts. V is TRBV7-8 and J is TRBJ2-6; 9 bases fit TRBD2. Germline CDR1 SGHVS, CDR2 FQNEAQ. With V trimmed by 5 bases and J by 2 bases, 1 base remained unmatched. The CDR3 runs 15 residues. CDR3 protein: CASSRGRAGANVLTF. The CDR3 coding sequence is TGTGCCAGCAGCCGCGGGAGGGCTGGGGCCAACGTCCTGACTTTC.